This TCR beta chain was sequenced for a study of shared clonotypes between healthy human individuals. V lost 3 bases and J lost 6, with 15 bases in between. Germline loops: CDR1 SGHNT, CDR2 YYREEE (reference sequence). The CDR3 spans 14 residues. Overall study results and limits: Naive CD4 clonotypes were shared across a handful of donors at roughly 5.5%.

The assay was immunoSEQ multiplex PCR, and TCRdb's table has in-frame clones only and misses some. This table has roughly 110,000 clones, about 62% appearing once. This clone was detected only once. Its antigen is as yet unknown. Input material: memory CD8+ T cells sorted from blood. Subset in this sample: CD45RO+ cells pooled with CCR7-negative TemRA cells. The sequence was collected from a young woman in good health. The chain carries TRBV5-4 and TRBJ1-2; D is unclear. The CDR3 is CASSSRTAADGYTF. In nucleotides, the CDR3 is TGTGCCAGCAGCTCCCGGACCGCGGCTGATGGCTACACCTTC.